The 8 T cell receptor beta chains in this list originate from one sample, sequenced in a study of blood T cell repertoires in COVID-19. Assay: immunoSEQ multiplex PCR; the TCRdb copy retains only in-frame clones and omits some. Altogether about 34,000 clones are present, roughly 85% being singletons, with the ten largest covering roughly 15%. Sequences were obtained from peripheral blood. The receptors derive from a human donor with acute or convalescent COVID-19. The donor label of this sample is uncertain.

The genes are TRBV2 and TRBJ2-3; D perhaps matches TRBD1 (6 bases). Trimming took 6 bases from V and 2 from J, leaving 18 bases between them. Looked up from germline, CDR1 is SNHLY and CDR2 is FYNNEI. CDR3 length: 16 residues. The CDR3 sequence is CASRQGLAHFTDTQYF. The CDR3, as DNA: TGTGCCAGCAGGCAGGGGCTAGCTCACTTCACAGATACGCAGTATTTT.

The V call is TRBV6-2 or TRBV6-3, the J call TRBJ2-6, with 7 nucleotides matching TRBD1. Germline V gene data show CDR1 as MNHEY and CDR2 as SVGEGT. This CDR3 has 19 residues. J gave up 0 bases and V 4 bases, and 12 bases lay outside the gene matches. CDR3 DNA: TGTGCCAGCAGTTCTACTACAACAGGGGTCCGCTCTGGGGCCAACGTCCTGACTTTC. It yields the protein CASSSTTTGVRSGANVLTF.

The chain carries TRBV28 and TRBJ1-2; no clear D. In germline, CDR1 is MDHEN, CDR2 SYDVKM. CDR3 length: 12 residues. V lost 7 bases and J lost 5, with 11 bases in between. CDR3 nucleotide sequence: TGTGCCAGCAAACTAGGAGGGTATGGCTACACCTTC. As protein: CASKLGGYGYTF.

The chain joins TRBV2 to TRBJ2-3, with a weak D call TRBD2 (5 bases). The CDR3 runs 12 residues. Germline CDR1 is SNHLY and CDR2 is FYNNEI. V was shortened by 7 bases and J by 2 bases, with 7 bases between the two germline ends. As DNA, the CDR3 is TGTGCCAGCACCGGGGACACAGATACGCAGTATTTT. This codes for CASTGDTDTQYF.

This sequence joins TRBV6-5 and TRBJ1-2; D possibly corresponds to TRBD1 (5 bases). The CDR3 totals 14 residues. Germline assignment: CDR1 MNHEY and CDR2 SVGAGI. V lost 6 bases, J lost 4 bases, and 15 bases lay in between. The CDR3 loop reads CASRPSGGFYGYTF. The DNA for the CDR3 is TGTGCCAGCAGGCCCAGCGGGGGGTTCTATGGCTACACCTTC.

This chain joins TRBV2 and TRBJ1-1, with a possible D match to TRBD1 (6 bases). The CDR3 loop spans 14 amino acids. Germline CDR1 SNHLY, CDR2 FYNNEI. V was shortened by 6 bases and J by 8 bases, with 19 bases between the two germline ends. The CDR3 is CASRRGAGEGEAFF. CDR3 in DNA: TGTGCCAGCAGGCGAGGGGCAGGGGAGGGCGAAGCTTTCTTT.

The chain joins TRBV13 to TRBJ2-5, with TRBD2 identical over 8 bases. Germline values: CDR1 PRHDT, CDR2 FYEKMQ (reference sequence). The CDR3 has 17 residues. The trim removed 5 bases at V and 3 bases at J, leaving 14 bases unmatched. The CDR3 nucleotides read TGTGCCAGCAGCCCCCCCATCCCAGCAGCGGGAGAAGAGACCCAGTACTTC. As protein: CASSPPIPAAGEETQYF.

The chain has TRBV28 and TRBJ1-6; weak D call: TRBD1 (5 bases). Trimming stripped 6 bases from V and 3 bases from J, with 9 bases between. CDR1 is MDHEN, CDR2 SYDVKM, per germline. The CDR3 runs to 14 residues. CDR3 DNA: TGTGCCAGCAGACCGGGGGTCTATAATTCACCCCTCCACTTT. Residues: CASRPGVYNSPLHF.